The 20 T cell receptor beta chains given below trace back to one sample, sequenced in a study of Ad26.COV2.S vaccination and SARS-CoV-2 variants. Clones were sequenced by immunoSEQ multiplex PCR, and TCRdb holds only the in-frame ones, with some missing. The sample contains roughly 410,000 clones, around 82% of which appear only once. Treatment of the sample: some 20 received Ad26.COV2.S at low or high dose, single or two shots; several received placebo; per-sample allocation not given. Samples came from day 63 after the first vaccine or placebo injection. The sample here was peripheral blood, taken in a trial of Ad26.COV2.S vaccine versus placebo. The source of these receptors is a person between 18 and 59 years old who received the Ad26.COV2.S COVID-19 vaccine or a placebo.

This chain connects TRBV7-9 to TRBJ2-3, with 7 bases that match TRBD2. The CDR3 consists of 13 residues. V gave up 9 bases and J gave up 4 bases; unmatched junction bases: 7. The germline V gene has CDR1 SEHNR and CDR2 FQNEAQ (reference sequence). The CDR3 region is CASAGAPPDTQYF. CDR3 coding DNA: TGTGCCAGTGCGGGAGCTCCCCCAGATACGCAGTATTTT. The full variable domain, completed using reference TRBV7-9 and TRBJ2-3, is DTGVSQNPRHKITKRGQNVTFRCDPISEHNRLYWYRQTLGQGPEFLTYFQNEAQLEKSRLLSDRFSAERPKGSFSTLEIQRTEQGDSAMYLCASAGAPPDTQYFGPGTRLTVL.

The rearrangement joins TRBV29-1 to TRBJ2-7, with D tentatively TRBD1 (6 bases). Trimming removed 5 bases at V and 7 bases at J, with 15 bases between. In germline, CDR1 is SQVTM, CDR2 ANQGSEA. The CDR3 length is 12 residues. The CDR3 coding sequence is TGCAGCGTTACTGGGACACCCCAAGAGCAGTACTTC. Translation: CSVTGTPQEQYF.

The DNA for the CDR3 is TGTGCCAGCAGCCCCAACAATGAAGGTAGCTATGGCTACACCTTC. Amino acid sequence: CASSPNNEGSYGYTF. V usage is TRBV3-1 (or the pseudogene TRBV3-2) and J usage is TRBJ1-2; D call uncertain. With 4 bases removed from V and 4 bases from J, the gap between germline ends came to 16 bases. The CDR3 extends over 15 amino acids. Germline assignment: CDR1 LGHDT and CDR2 YNNKEL (reference sequence).

The chain links TRBV18 to TRBJ2-7; D perhaps matches TRBD2 (7 bases). The CDR3 is 14 amino acids. Trimming removed 3 bases at V and 11 bases at J, with 20 bases between. In germline, CDR1 is KGHSH, CDR2 LQKENI. The CDR3 DNA reads as TGTGCCAGCTCACCCCTCGAGGGGGGGGTACGAGAGTACTTC. Its protein is CASSPLEGGVREYF.

The chain couples TRBV4-2 to TRBJ2-7; 11 positions match TRBD2. The germline V gene has CDR1 LGHNA and CDR2 YNFKEQ. This CDR3 is built from 19 residues. The ends lost 1 base at V and 0 bases at J; junction bases unmatched: 11. In DNA, the CDR3 is TGTGCCAGCAGCCAAGGGTCTAGCGGGGGGACCCTAATCTCCTACGAGCAGTACTTC. This gives the protein CASSQGSSGGTLISYEQYF.

Only one count was recorded for this clone. The chain recombines TRBV7-2 with TRBJ2-5; the D gene is possibly TRBD1 (6 bases). V dropped 2 bases and J dropped 5 bases, with 12 bases sitting between them. The germline CDR1 and CDR2 sequences are SGHTA and FQGNSA. The CDR3 loop spans 14 amino acids. CDR3: CASSLISGVETQYF. The CDR3 DNA is TGTGCCAGCAGCTTAATTTCAGGGGTGGAGACCCAGTACTTC.

The chain links TRBV7-9 to TRBJ1-1, with D hard to call. Germline V gene data show CDR1 as SEHNR and CDR2 as FQNEAQ (reference sequence). V was trimmed by 1 base and J by 0 bases, leaving 9 bases between them. The CDR3 is 15 residues long. CDR3 in amino acids: CASSLVQIMNTEAFF. CDR3 bases: TGTGCCAGCAGCTTAGTACAGATCATGAACACTGAAGCTTTCTTT.

This sequence joins TRBV30 and TRBJ1-3; a possible D gene is TRBD1 (6 bases). V was trimmed by 0 bases and J by 0 bases, leaving 18 bases between them. Germline V gene lookup returns CDR1 GTSNPN and CDR2 SVGIG (reference sequence). The CDR3 has 18 residues. CDR3 sequence (DNA): TGTGCCTGGAGTGTACTGGGGGCTTTCCTTTACTCTGGAAACACCATATATTTT. Translation gives CAWSVLGAFLYSGNTIYF.

The chain has TRBV29-1 and TRBJ1-1, with unresolved D. Germline lookup yields CDR1 SQVTM and CDR2 ANQGSEA. The CDR3 covers 11 residues. The germline V and J ends were trimmed by 4 bases and 10 bases, with 13 bases remaining between them. The CDR3, as DNA: TGCAGCGTTGCGGGCGGCTCGCGAGCTTTCTTT. It yields the protein CSVAGGSRAFF.

The rearrangement links TRBV24-1 to TRBJ2-6; 9 bases are a match to TRBD1. Per germline, CDR1 KGHDR and CDR2 SFDVKD. J was trimmed by 0 bases and V by 8 bases; bases with no gene match: 13. CDR3 length equals 19 residues. In nucleotides, the CDR3 is TGTGCCACCATACGAACAGGGGGCAACACCTCCTCTGGGGCCAACGTCCTGACTTTC. Encoded protein: CATIRTGGNTSSGANVLTF.

The chain joins TRBV7-9 to TRBJ2-5, with D possibly being TRBD1 (6 bases). The CDR3 consists of 14 residues. Trimming cost V 5 bases and J 7 bases, with 17 bases left between them. Germline V gives CDR1 SEHNR, CDR2 FQNEAQ (reference sequence). The CDR3 spells CASSVRDTKGTQYF. CDR3 coding DNA: TGTGCCAGCAGCGTCCGGGACACCAAGGGGACCCAGTACTTC.

This chain joins TRBV5-5 and TRBJ1-1; TRBD1 might be the D (6 bases). V lost 0 bases to trimming and J lost 10 bases, with 10 bases between them. The V gene's germline CDR1 is SGHKS and CDR2 YYEKEE (reference sequence). The CDR3 contains 12 residues. In DNA form, the CDR3 reads TGTGCCAGCAGCTTGGTCCAGGGGCGAGCTTTCTTT. Residues: CASSLVQGRAFF.

The rearrangement joins TRBV5-1 to TRBJ2-1, with a weak D call TRBD1 (5 bases). Germline-derived CDR1 and CDR2 are SGHRS and YFSETQ. Trimming took off 0 bases at V and 6 bases at J, with 7 bases between the two ends. This CDR3 comprises 13 residues. The DNA of the CDR3 is TGCGCCAGCAGCTTGGGGCAGGGCAATGAGCAGTTCTTC. Residues: CASSLGQGNEQFF.

The chain uses TRBV21-1 and TRBJ1-1. TRBV21-1 is shown as a pseudogene. The CDR3 has 15 residues. The CDR3 protein is CASSKSGRGGTEAFF. DNA of the CDR3: TGTGCCAGCAGCAAATCGGGGAGGGGTGGCACTGAAGCTTTCTTT.

This chain joins TRBV7-9 and TRBJ2-5, with D maybe TRBD2 (6 bases). The CDR3 extends over 12 amino acids. Looked up from germline, CDR1 is SEHNR and CDR2 is FQNEAQ (reference sequence). Trimming removed 5 bases at V and 10 bases at J, with 14 bases between. The CDR3 bases are TGTGCCAGCAGCGTCATGGAGGGGAACCAGTACTTC. Residues: CASSVMEGNQYF. Together with reference TRBV7-9 and TRBJ2-5, the CDR3 gives the full variable domain: DTGVSQNPRHKITKRGQNVTFRCDPISEHNRLYWYRQTLGQGPEFLTYFQNEAQLEKSRLLSDRFSAERPKGSFSTLEIQRTEQGDSAMYLCASSVMEGNQYFGPGTRLLVL.

This rearrangement joins TRBV21-1 to TRBJ2-7; the table names TRBD2, a call not compared with the DNA. TRBV21-1 is classified as a pseudogene. The CDR3 spans 14 residues. DNA of the CDR3: TGTGCCAGCAGCAATTCCGGGAAGTTGAACGAGCAGTACTTC. It specifies CASSNSGKLNEQYF.

V is TRBV11-2 and J is TRBJ1-1, with D unclear. V was shortened by 5 bases and J by 3 bases, with 16 bases between the two germline ends. Germline CDR1 is SGHAT and CDR2 is FQNNGV. CDR3 length equals 15 residues. Here the CDR3 DNA reads TGTGCCAGCAGCCCTCTGGGAAGGCCGGACACTGAAGCTTTCTTT. Protein: CASSPLGRPDTEAFF. The complete variable domain, with remaining parts taken from reference TRBV11-2 and TRBJ1-1, reads EAGVAQSPRYKIIEKRQSVAFWCNPISGHATLYWYQQILGQGPKLLIQFQNNGVVDDSQLPKDRFSAERLKGVDSTLKIQPAKLEDSAVYLCASSPLGRPDTEAFFGQGTRLTVV.

The V and J genes are TRBV7-9 and TRBJ2-5, with D tentatively TRBD2 (5 bases). The germline V and J ends were trimmed by 2 bases and 5 bases, with 9 bases remaining between them. Germline CDR1 is SEHNR and CDR2 is FQNEAQ (reference sequence). The CDR3 spans 13 residues. CDR3 residues: CASSLPSGETQYF. Here the CDR3 DNA reads TGTGCCAGCAGCTTACCCTCGGGGGAGACCCAGTACTTC.

The chain links TRBV4-2 to TRBJ1-2; 9 bases line up with TRBD1. Germline V gene data show CDR1 as LGHNA and CDR2 as YNFKEQ. Trimming at V came to 4 bases and at J to 2 bases, leaving 5 bases not matched to a gene. The CDR3 sequence is 15 residues long. CDR3 in DNA: TGTGCCAGCAGCCCCGCGACAGGGGGAAACTATGGCTACACCTTC. Translating gives CASSPATGGNYGYTF.

The chain combines TRBV30 with TRBJ2-3, with D unresolved. Per germline, CDR1 GTSNPN and CDR2 SVGIG (reference sequence). The germline V and J ends were trimmed by 5 bases and 0 bases, with 12 bases remaining between them. CDR3 length equals 14 residues. The DNA of the CDR3 is TGTGCCTGGGGGGTCGCGTCTAGCACAGATACGCAGTATTTT. It is translated as CAWGVASSTDTQYF.